Listed below are T cell receptor beta chains from one sample, sequenced in a study of shared clonotypes between healthy human individuals. The data were produced by immunoSEQ multiplex PCR, yet TCRdb's version contains in-frame clones alone and is incomplete. Seen here are some 800,000 clones, over 90% observed once, and the top ten hold approximately 25%. The sequencing sample was made of naive CD8+ T cells sorted from blood. The origin of the receptors is a man between 25 and 39 years old in good health. Both conserved end residues are part of each CDR3. Each record gives: clone size, J gene, V gene, D gene, CDR3 protein, CDR3 DNA. A D gene is named only where the DNA matches it firmly. Expanded clones are given a class, and other clones once, few, many or no size at all.

>.|TRBJ2-7|TRBV11-2|.
CASSLLSAEQYF
TGTGCCAGCAGCTTGCTGAGTGCAGAGCAGTACTTC
>.|TRBJ2-2|TRBV9|.
CASSPEGGNTGELFF
TGTGCCAGCAGCCCCGAGGGGGGAAACACCGGGGAGCTGTTTTTT
>.|TRBJ2-7|TRBV27|.
CASSLSPRVTQYF
TGTGCCAGCAGTTTATCCCCCAGGGTGACGCAGTACTTC
>.|TRBJ2-7|TRBV2|.
CASIVTGSYEQYF
TGTGCCAGCATCGTAACAGGGAGCTACGAGCAGTACTTC
>.|TRBJ2-7|TRBV7-8|.
CASSKSRNAYEQYF
TGTGCCAGCAGCAAGTCTCGGAACGCCTACGAGCAGTACTTC
>.|TRBJ1-1|TRBV9|TRBD1
CASSPRQGGWTEAFF
TGTGCCAGCAGCCCTCGACAGGGAGGGTGGACTGAAGCTTTCTTT
>.|TRBJ1-3|TRBV7-9|.
CASSSRQSFSGNTIYF
TGTGCCAGCAGCTCACGACAGTCCTTCTCTGGAAACACCATATATTTT
>.|TRBJ2-7|TRBV11-2|.
CASSLDVSSYEQYF
TGTGCCAGCAGCTTAGATGTCTCCTCCTACGAGCAGTACTTC
>.|TRBJ2-7|TRBV4-3|.
CASSQGSSGAYEQYF
TGCGCCAGCAGCCAAGGGAGCTCGGGGGCCTACGAGCAGTACTTC
>few|TRBJ2-1|TRBV11-2|TRBD2
CASSLGGSLQFF
TGTGCCAGCAGCTTAGGCGGGAGTCTTCAGTTCTTC
>.|TRBJ2-7|TRBV6-6|TRBD1
CASSPRDREYEQYF
TGTGCCAGCAGCCCCCGGGACAGGGAGTACGAGCAGTACTTC
>once|TRBJ2-7|TRBV7-9|TRBD1
CASSLSGQGDSF
TGTGCCAGCAGCTTGTCCGGACAGGGGGATTCATTC
>.|TRBJ1-2|TRBV7-9|.
CASSLAGGDGYTF
TGTGCCAGCAGCTTAGCTGGGGGGGATGGCTACACCTTC
>.|TRBJ2-1|TRBV7-6|.
CASSLGADNEQFF
TGTGCCAGCAGCTTAGGGGCTGACAATGAGCAGTTCTTC
>.|TRBJ2-1|TRBV5-5|.
CASSLGQLAYNEQFF
TGTGCCAGCAGCTTGGGTCAACTAGCCTACAATGAGCAGTTCTTC
>.|TRBJ1-1|TRBV19|.
CASSIEAGALGGTEAFF
TGTGCCAGTAGTATAGAAGCAGGGGCCCTTGGCGGCACTGAAGCTTTCTTT
>.|TRBJ2-3|TRBV11-2|.
CASSIGETSTDTQYF
TGTGCCAGCAGCATCGGGGAGACTAGCACAGATACGCAGTATTTT
>.|TRBJ2-2|TRBV6-5|.
CASRYSNTGELFF
TGTGCCAGCAGATATTCAAACACCGGGGAGCTGTTTTTT
>.|TRBJ1-2|TRBV7-9|.
CASSSTRTVEVYTF
TGTGCCAGCAGCTCCACTAGGACAGTAGAGGTCTACACCTTC
>few|TRBJ2-3|TRBV5-1|.
CASSPPIGGRIADTQYF
TGCGCCAGCAGCCCCCCAATTGGAGGGAGGATCGCAGATACGCAGTATTTT
>.|TRBJ2-1|TRBV7-9|.
CASSLRPGLLSYNEQFF
TGTGCCAGCAGCTTACGACCGGGACTTCTCTCCTACAATGAGCAGTTCTTC
>once|TRBJ2-7|TRBV7-9|.
CASSFGGATYEQYF
TGTGCCAGCAGCTTTGGCGGGGCTACCTACGAGCAGTACTTC
>.|TRBJ2-2|TRBV2|TRBD1
CASRSGTANTGELFF
TGTGCCAGCAGATCCGGGACAGCGAACACCGGGGAGCTGTTTTTT
>once|TRBJ2-1|TRBV15|.
CATSTTSFGEHNEQFF
TGTGCCACCAGCACAACTAGCTTTGGGGAACACAATGAGCAGTTCTTC
>.|TRBJ2-7|TRBV15|TRBD1
CATSREYPGQGWYEQYF
TGTGCCACCAGCAGAGAATACCCGGGACAGGGTTGGTACGAGCAGTACTTC
>.|TRBJ2-7|TRBV27|.
CASSFWGSSYEQYF
TGTGCCAGCAGTTTTTGGGGAAGCTCCTACGAGCAGTACTTC
>.|TRBJ1-2|TRBV15|.
CATSSRALSLRAGGYTF
TGTGCCACCAGCAGCCGGGCCCTTTCGCTCAGGGCCGGAGGCTACACCTTC
>.|TRBJ2-1|TRBV6-5|.
CASTSGPYNEQFF
TGTGCCAGCACCTCGGGACCTTACAATGAGCAGTTCTTC
>.|TRBJ2-1|TRBV7-6|.
CASSSEANEQFF
TGTGCCAGCAGCTCAGAAGCCAATGAGCAGTTCTTC
>.|TRBJ2-3|TRBV7-9|.
CASSLGTLTSTDTQYF
TGTGCCAGCAGCTTAGGGACACTCACAAGCACAGATACGCAGTATTTT
>once|TRBJ2-5|TRBV5-5|.
CASSLGGRLQETQYF
TGTGCCAGCAGCTTGGGAGGCAGGCTCCAAGAGACCCAGTACTTC
>.|TRBJ2-3|TRBV7-6|.
CASSLRGSTDTQYF
TGTGCCAGCAGCTTACGGGGCAGCACAGATACGCAGTATTTT
>.|TRBJ2-7|TRBV10-3|TRBD2
CASITGAGPYYEQYF
TGTGCCTCTATCACGGGAGCGGGGCCATACTACGAGCAGTACTTC
>.|TRBJ2-1|TRBV4-1|TRBD2
CASSQERGTRSEQFF
TGCGCCAGCAGCCAAGAAAGAGGGACTAGGAGTGAGCAGTTCTTC
>.|TRBJ1-2|TRBV28|TRBD1
CASSLGQGSNGYTF
TGTGCCAGCAGTTTAGGACAGGGGTCAAATGGCTACACCTTC
>.|TRBJ2-3|TRBV11-2|.
CASSAWRDTDTQYF
TGTGCCAGCAGTGCCTGGCGGGACACAGATACGCAGTATTTT
>.|TRBJ2-3|TRBV28|TRBD2
CASSPTLAGGPQDTQYF
TGTGCCAGCAGTCCAACTCTAGCGGGAGGGCCACAAGATACGCAGTATTTT
>.|TRBJ2-7|TRBV28|TRBD2
CASSGRVTPYEQYF
TGTGCCAGCAGTGGGAGGGTCACCCCCTACGAGCAGTACTTC
>many|TRBJ2-7|TRBV9|TRBD2
CASSVEGLAGEQYF
TGTGCCAGCAGCGTAGAGGGACTAGCTGGCGAGCAGTACTTC
>.|TRBJ1-4|TRBV21-1|.
CASSKEFWDIDRDIEKLFF
TGTGCCAGCAGCAAAGAATTCTGGGACATTGATAGAGACATTGAAAAACTGTTTTTT
>.|TRBJ1-2|TRBV6-6|TRBD1
CASSYGDSPYGYTF
TGTGCCAGCAGTTACGGGGACAGTCCTTATGGCTACACCTTC
>.|TRBJ1-1|TRBV7-3|.
CASSHIDRPTEAFF
TGTGCCAGCAGCCACATAGACAGGCCCACTGAAGCTTTCTTT
>.|TRBJ2-3|TRBV4-3|.
CASSQETYRASTDTQYF
TGCGCCAGCAGCCAGGAAACCTACAGGGCTAGCACAGATACGCAGTATTTT
>.|TRBJ2-3|TRBV27|TRBD1
CASSFWSRGTDTQYF
TGTGCCAGCAGTTTTTGGAGCAGGGGGACAGATACGCAGTATTTT
>once|TRBJ1-5|TRBV30|.
CAWSASGSQPQHF
TGTGCCTGGAGTGCCTCGGGGTCTCAGCCCCAGCATTTT
>.|TRBJ2-3|TRBV14|.
CASSQGGVWADTQYF
TGTGCCAGCAGCCAAGGGGGGGTTTGGGCAGATACGCAGTATTTT
>.|TRBJ2-1|TRBV29-1|TRBD1
CSVGQGPYNEQFF
TGCAGCGTTGGACAGGGGCCCTACAATGAGCAGTTCTTC
>.|TRBJ1-5|TRBV28|.
CASRITVGNQPQHF
TGTGCCAGCAGGATAACCGTTGGAAATCAGCCCCAGCATTTT
>.|TRBJ1-4|TRBV5-5|.
CASSQDEKLFF
TGTGCCAGCAGCCAGGACGAAAAACTGTTTTTT
>few|TRBJ2-1|TRBV5-1|.
CASSLAVNRPNEQFF
TGCGCCAGCAGCTTGGCCGTAAATAGACCCAATGAGCAGTTCTTC
>.|TRBJ2-3|TRBV29-1|TRBD1
CSVEEGQGLTDTQYF
TGCAGCGTTGAAGAGGGACAGGGCCTCACAGATACGCAGTATTTT
>.|TRBJ2-1|TRBV27|.
CASWEQGNEQFF
TGTGCCAGCTGGGAACAGGGAAATGAGCAGTTCTTC
>.|TRBJ2-7|TRBV27|.
CASQRTANNYEQYF
TGTGCCAGCCAAAGGACAGCGAACAACTACGAGCAGTACTTC
>.|TRBJ1-1|TRBV29-1|.
CSVVRANTEAFF
TGCAGCGTTGTTAGGGCGAACACTGAAGCTTTCTTT
>.|TRBJ1-4|TRBV5-5|.
CASSAETGRERMVEKLFF
TGTGCCAGCAGCGCCGAGACAGGCAGGGAGAGGATGGTTGAAAAACTGTTTTTT
>.|TRBJ2-2|TRBV15|.
CATSRDLGSGWHGELFF
TGTGCCACCAGCAGAGATTTGGGGTCGGGTTGGCACGGGGAGCTGTTTTTT
>.|TRBJ2-1|TRBV10-3|.
CAISAEDYNEQFF
TGTGCCATCAGTGCGGAAGACTACAATGAGCAGTTCTTC
>.|TRBJ2-5|TRBV7-8|TRBD1
CASMETGVPQETQYF
TGTGCCAGCATGGAGACAGGGGTCCCCCAAGAGACCCAGTACTTC
>.|TRBJ1-2|TRBV11-2|TRBD1
CASSSPGTGYGYTF
TGTGCCAGCAGTTCCCCCGGGACAGGGTATGGCTACACCTTC